This T cell receptor (beta chain) was recovered during a study of technical replicates of blood from a handful of donors. The assay was immunoSEQ multiplex PCR, and TCRdb's table has in-frame clones only and misses some. This sample has 70,000 or so clones, with approximately 98% found just once. The CDR3 is made up of 17 amino acids. Trimming removed 1 base from V and 4 bases from J, with 20 bases in between. Germline V gene lookup returns CDR1 SGHRS and CDR2 YFSETQ. Material for sequencing was T cells isolated from PBMCs. This receptor was obtained from a human donor in good health. The genes are TRBV5-1 and TRBJ1-2, with D hard to call. The CDR3 coding sequence is TGCGCCAGCAGCTTGTTGACGGGATGGGGATCCGCCTATGGCTACACCTTC. Residues: CASSLLTGWGSAYGYTF.